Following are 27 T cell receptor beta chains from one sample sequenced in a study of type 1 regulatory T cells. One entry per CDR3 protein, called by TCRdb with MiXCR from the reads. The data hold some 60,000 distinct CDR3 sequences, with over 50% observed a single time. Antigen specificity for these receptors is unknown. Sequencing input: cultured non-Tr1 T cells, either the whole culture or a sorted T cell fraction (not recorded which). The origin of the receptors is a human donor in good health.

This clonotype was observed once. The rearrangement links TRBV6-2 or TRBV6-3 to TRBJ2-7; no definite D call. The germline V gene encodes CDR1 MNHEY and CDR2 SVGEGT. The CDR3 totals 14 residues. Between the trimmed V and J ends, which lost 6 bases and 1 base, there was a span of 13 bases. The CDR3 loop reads CASRISSWSYEQYF. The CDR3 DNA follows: TGTGCCAGCAGGATATCGTCTTGGTCCTACGAGCAGTACTTC.

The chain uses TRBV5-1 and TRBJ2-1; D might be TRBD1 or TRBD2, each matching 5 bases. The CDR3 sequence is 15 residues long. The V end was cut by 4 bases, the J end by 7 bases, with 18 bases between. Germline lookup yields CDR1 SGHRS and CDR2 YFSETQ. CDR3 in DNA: TGCGCCAGCAGCGGCGCCGGGACGTCGACTAATGAGCAGTTCTTC. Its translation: CASSGAGTSTNEQFF.

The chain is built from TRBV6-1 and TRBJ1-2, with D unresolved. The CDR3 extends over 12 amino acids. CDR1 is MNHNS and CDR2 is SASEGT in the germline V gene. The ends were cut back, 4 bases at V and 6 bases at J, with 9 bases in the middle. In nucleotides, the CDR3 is TGTGCCAGCAGTGTAGCGGGAGATGGCTACACCTTC. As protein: CASSVAGDGYTF.

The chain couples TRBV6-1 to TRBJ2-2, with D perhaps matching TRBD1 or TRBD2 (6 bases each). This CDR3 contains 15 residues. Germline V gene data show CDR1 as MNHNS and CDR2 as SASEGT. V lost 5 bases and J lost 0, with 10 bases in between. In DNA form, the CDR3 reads TGTGCCAGCAGTCGGGGGCTCGCGAACACCGGGGAGCTGTTTTTT. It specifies CASSRGLANTGELFF.

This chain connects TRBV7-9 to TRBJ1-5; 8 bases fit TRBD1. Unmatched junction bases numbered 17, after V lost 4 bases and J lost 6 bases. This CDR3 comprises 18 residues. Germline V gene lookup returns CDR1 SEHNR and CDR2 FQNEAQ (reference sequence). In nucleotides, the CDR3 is TGTGCCAGCAGCTCGGAGCACGCGACAGGGGACCCGGGTCAGCCCCAGCATTTT. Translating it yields CASSSEHATGDPGQPQHF.

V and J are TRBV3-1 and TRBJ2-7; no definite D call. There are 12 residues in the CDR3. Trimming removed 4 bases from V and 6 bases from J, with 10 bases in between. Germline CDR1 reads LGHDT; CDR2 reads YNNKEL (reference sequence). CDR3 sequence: CASSLYNGEQYF. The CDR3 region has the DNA TGTGCCAGCAGCCTCTACAATGGCGAGCAGTACTTC.

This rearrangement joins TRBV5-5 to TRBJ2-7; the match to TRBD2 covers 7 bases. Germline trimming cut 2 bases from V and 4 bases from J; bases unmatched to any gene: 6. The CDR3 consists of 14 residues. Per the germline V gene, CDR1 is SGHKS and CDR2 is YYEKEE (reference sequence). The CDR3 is CASSFRRERYEQYF. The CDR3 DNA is TGTGCCAGCAGCTTTAGGCGGGAGAGGTACGAGCAGTACTTC.

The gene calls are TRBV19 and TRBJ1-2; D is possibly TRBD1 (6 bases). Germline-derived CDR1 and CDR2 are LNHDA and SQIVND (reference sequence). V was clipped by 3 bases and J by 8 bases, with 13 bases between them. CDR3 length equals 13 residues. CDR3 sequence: CASSMEGTRGYTF. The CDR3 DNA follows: TGTGCCAGTAGTATGGAGGGGACACGCGGCTACACCTTC.

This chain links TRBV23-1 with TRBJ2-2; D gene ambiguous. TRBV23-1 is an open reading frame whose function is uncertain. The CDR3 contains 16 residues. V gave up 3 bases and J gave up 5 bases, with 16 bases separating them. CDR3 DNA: TGCGCCAGCAGTCATCAGGCCCCTGATATGACCGGGGAGCTGTTTTTT. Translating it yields CASSHQAPDMTGELFF.

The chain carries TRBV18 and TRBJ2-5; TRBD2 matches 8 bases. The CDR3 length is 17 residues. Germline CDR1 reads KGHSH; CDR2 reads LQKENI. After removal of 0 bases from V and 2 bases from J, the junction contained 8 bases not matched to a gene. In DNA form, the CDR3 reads TGTGCCAGCTCACCACCCGCTAGCGGGCGGATTCAAGAGACCCAGTACTTC. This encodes CASSPPASGRIQETQYF.

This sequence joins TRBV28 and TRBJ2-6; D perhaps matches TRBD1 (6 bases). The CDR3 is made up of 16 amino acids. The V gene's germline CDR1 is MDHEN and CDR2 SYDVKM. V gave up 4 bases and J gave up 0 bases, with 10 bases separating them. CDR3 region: CASSSSGVSGANVLTF. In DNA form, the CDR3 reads TGTGCCAGCAGTTCATCAGGGGTCTCTGGGGCCAACGTCCTGACTTTC.

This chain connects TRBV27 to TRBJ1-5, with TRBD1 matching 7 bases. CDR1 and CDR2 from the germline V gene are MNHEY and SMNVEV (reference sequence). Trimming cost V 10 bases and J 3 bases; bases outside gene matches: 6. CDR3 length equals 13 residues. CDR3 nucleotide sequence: TGTGCCACAGGGGGACAGCTCAATCAGCCCCAGCATTTT. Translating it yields CATGGQLNQPQHF.

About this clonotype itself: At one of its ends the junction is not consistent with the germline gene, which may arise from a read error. CDR3 loop: CASSQDRGPYEQYF. In DNA form, the CDR3 reads TGTGCTAGCAGCCAAGACAGGGGTCCCTACGAGCAGTACTTC. The chain combines TRBV3-1 with TRBJ2-7, with TRBD1 matching over 8 bases. CDR3 length equals 14 residues. CDR1 and CDR2 from the germline V gene are LGHDT and YNNKEL (reference sequence).

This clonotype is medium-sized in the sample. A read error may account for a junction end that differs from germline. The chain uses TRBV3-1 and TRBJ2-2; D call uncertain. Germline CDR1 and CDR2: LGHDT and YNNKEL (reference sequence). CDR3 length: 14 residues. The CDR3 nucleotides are TGTGCCAGCAGCCAAGATTGGAACCCCGGGGAGCTGTTTTTT. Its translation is CASSQDWNPGELFF.

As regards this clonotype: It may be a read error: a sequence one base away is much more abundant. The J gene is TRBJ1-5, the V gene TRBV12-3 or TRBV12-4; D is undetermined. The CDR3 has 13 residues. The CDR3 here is CASGQSLNQSQHF. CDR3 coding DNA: TGTGCCAGCGGCCAAAGCCTCAATCAGTCCCAGCATTTT.

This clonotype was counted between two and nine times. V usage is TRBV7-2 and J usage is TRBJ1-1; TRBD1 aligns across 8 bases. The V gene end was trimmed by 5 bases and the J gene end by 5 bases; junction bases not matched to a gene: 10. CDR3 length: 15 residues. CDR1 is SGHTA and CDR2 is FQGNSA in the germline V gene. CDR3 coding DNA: TGTGCCAGCAGCCCGAGCCCAGGGGGCTGGACTGAAGCTTTCTTT. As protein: CASSPSPGGWTEAFF.

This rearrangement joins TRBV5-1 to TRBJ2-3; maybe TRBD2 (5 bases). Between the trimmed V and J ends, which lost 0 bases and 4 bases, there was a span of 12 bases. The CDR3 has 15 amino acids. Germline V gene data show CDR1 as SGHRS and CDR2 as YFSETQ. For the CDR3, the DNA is TGCGCCAGCAGCTTGGGTGCGGGCGCCGCAGATACGCAGTATTTT. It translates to CASSLGAGAADTQYF.

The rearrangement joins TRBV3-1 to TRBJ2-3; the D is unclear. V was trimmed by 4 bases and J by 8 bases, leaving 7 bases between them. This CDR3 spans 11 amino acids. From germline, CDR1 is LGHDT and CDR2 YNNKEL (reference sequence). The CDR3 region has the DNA TGTGCCAGCAGCCCCGGCGCTACGCAGTATTTT. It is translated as CASSPGATQYF.

The CDR3 loop is CSAQRVSSYNEQFF. The CDR3 DNA follows: TGCAGTGCTCAAAGGGTCAGCTCCTACAATGAGCAGTTCTTC. The rearrangement uses TRBV20-1 and TRBJ2-1; D gene uncertain. Trimming cost V 5 bases and J 0 bases, with 11 bases left between them. CDR1 and CDR2 (germline): DFQATT, SNEGSKA (reference sequence). The CDR3 has 14 amino acids.

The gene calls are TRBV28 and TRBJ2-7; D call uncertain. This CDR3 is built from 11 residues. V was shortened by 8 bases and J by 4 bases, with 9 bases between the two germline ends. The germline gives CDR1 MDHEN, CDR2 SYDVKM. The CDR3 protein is CASGRAYEQYF. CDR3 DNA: TGTGCCAGCGGACGGGCGTACGAGCAGTACTTC.

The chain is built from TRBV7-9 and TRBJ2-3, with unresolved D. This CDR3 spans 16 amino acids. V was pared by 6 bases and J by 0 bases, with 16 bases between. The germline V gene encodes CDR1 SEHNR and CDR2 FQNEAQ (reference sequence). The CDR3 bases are TGTGCCAGCAGTTTCATGTCTACCTCTAGCACAGATACGCAGTATTTT. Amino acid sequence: CASSFMSTSSTDTQYF.

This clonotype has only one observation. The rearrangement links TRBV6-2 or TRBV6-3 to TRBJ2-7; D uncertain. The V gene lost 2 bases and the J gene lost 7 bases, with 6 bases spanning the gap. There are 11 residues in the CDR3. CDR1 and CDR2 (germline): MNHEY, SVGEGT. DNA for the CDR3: TGTGCCAGCAGTTACATTGGGGAGCAGTACTTC. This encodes CASSYIGEQYF.

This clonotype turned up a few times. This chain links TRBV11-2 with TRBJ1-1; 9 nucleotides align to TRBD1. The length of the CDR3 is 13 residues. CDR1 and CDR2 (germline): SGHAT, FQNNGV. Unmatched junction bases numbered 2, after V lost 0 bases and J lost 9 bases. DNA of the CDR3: TGTGCCAGCAGCTTAGAGACAGGGGGGAAAGCTTTCTTT. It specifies CASSLETGGKAFF. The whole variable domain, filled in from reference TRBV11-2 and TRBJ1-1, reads EAGVAQSPRYKIIEKRQSVAFWCNPISGHATLYWYQQILGQGPKLLIQFQNNGVVDDSQLPKDRFSAERLKGVDSTLKIQPAKLEDSAVYLCASSLETGGKAFFGQGTRLTVV.

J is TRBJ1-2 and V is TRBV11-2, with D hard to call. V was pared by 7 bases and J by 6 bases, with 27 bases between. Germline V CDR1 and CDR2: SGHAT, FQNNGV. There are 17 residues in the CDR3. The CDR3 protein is CASNALLTWDSRNGYTF. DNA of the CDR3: TGTGCCAGCAACGCCCTTCTGACATGGGATTCTCGGAATGGCTACACCTTC.

The CDR3 nucleotides are TGTGCCACCAGCACAGGGAGTAAGTACGAGCAGTACTTC. Translation gives CATSTGSKYEQYF. The chain employs TRBV24-1 and TRBJ2-7; the D gene is possibly TRBD1 (6 bases). Trimming took 7 bases from V and 4 from J, leaving 13 bases between them. This CDR3 is built from 13 residues. Germline lookup yields CDR1 KGHDR and CDR2 SFDVKD.

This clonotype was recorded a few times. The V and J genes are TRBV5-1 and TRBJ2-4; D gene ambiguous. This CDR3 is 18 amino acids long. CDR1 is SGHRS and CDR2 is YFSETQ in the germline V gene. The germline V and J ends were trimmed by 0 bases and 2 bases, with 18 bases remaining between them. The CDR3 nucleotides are TGCGCCAGCAGCTTGGTTGAATTGGCCAGTGCAACCAAAAACATTCAGTACTTC. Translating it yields CASSLVELASATKNIQYF.

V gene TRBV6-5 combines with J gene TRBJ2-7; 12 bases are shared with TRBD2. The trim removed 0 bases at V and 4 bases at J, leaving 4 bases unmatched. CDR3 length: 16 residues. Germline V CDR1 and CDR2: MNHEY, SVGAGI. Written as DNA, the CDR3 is TGTGCCAGCAGTTACTCTGGACTAGCGGGAATATACGAGCAGTACTTC. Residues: CASSYSGLAGIYEQYF.